The rows below give T cell receptor beta chains drawn from one sample of a study of tumor-infiltrating lymphocytes in oesophageal squamous cell carcinoma. TCRdb recomputed calls from the PCR reads with MiXCR, one row per CDR3 protein. Altogether more than 8,000 distinct CDR3 sequences are present, roughly 60% being singletons, with the ten largest covering roughly 26%. Sequenced: esophageal tumor tissue. The origin of the receptors is a female donor with esophageal squamous cell carcinoma. CDR3s include the opening cysteine and the closing phenylalanine or tryptophan. Clone size is shown for a subset of rows, as once, few, many or a class of expanded clone.

clone size	V gene	J gene	CDR3 protein
few	TRBV6-1	-	CASSIRPYEQYF
few	TRBV10-2	TRBJ2-3	CASSEEQGRTDTQYF
-	TRBV7-2	TRBJ2-7	CASSSEGGQLYEQYF
few	TRBV6-1	TRBJ2-6	CASVYSGANVLTF
-	TRBV7-2	-	CASSLIRANYEQYF
-	TRBV7-3	TRBJ2-7	CASSLRPTSEVDEQYF
-	TRBV7-8	-	CASSLGLYGRQETQYF
-	TRBV2	-	CASRALGETQYF
-	TRBV28	TRBJ2-7	CASSLVQPYEQYF
once	TRBV5-1	TRBJ2-3	CASSLVPPPDTQYF
-	TRBV7-3	-	CASSTPYGEQYF
-	TRBV6-4	TRBJ2-3	CASSVESMGDTQYF
-	TRBV12-3/TRBV12-4	TRBJ1-4	CASSATGTASEKLFF
-	TRBV7-2	TRBJ2-3	CASSATVTDTQYF
-	TRBV7-8	-	CASSPSGGAGDYEQFF
-	TRBV6-1	TRBJ1-5	CASSSGTGLGQPQHF
-	TRBV7-7	-	CASSSDRNNEQFF
-	TRBV3-1	-	CASSQSRTGLKKLFF
-	TRBV10-3	TRBJ2-5	CAISGVSSYTGELYF
-	TRBV10-3	-	CATGGSGTTYEQYF
few	TRBV27	-	CASSFSGVSSYEQYF
-	TRBV5-3	-	CASSLAGETQYF
-	TRBV7-6	-	CASSFEGQSDEQFF
-	TRBV28	-	CASSLGLAGDNEQFF
-	TRBV6-2/TRBV6-3	TRBJ2-7	CASSARGSYNEQYF
-	TRBV7-6	TRBJ1-6	CASSLSGRDYNSPLHF
-	TRBV11-2	TRBJ1-6	CASSPGQTNSPLHF
-	TRBV7-2	TRBJ2-5	CASSLALAGDYQETQYF
-	TRBV12-3/TRBV12-4	-	CASRPGQNTGELFF
few	TRBV10-3	-	CAISELGLAGGNDEQYF
-	TRBV14	TRBJ1-6	CASSLTGDSPLHF